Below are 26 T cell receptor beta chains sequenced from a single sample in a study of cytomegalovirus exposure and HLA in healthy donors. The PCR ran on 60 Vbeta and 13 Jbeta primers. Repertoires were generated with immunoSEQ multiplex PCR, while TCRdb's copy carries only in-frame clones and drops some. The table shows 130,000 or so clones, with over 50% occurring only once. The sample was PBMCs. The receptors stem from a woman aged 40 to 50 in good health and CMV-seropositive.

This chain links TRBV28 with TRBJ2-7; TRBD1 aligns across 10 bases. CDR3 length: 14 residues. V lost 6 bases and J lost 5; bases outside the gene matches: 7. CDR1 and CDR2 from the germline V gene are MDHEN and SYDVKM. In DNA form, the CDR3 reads TGTGCCAGCAGAACCGGGACAGGGGCGAACGAGCAGTACTTC. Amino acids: CASRTGTGANEQYF.

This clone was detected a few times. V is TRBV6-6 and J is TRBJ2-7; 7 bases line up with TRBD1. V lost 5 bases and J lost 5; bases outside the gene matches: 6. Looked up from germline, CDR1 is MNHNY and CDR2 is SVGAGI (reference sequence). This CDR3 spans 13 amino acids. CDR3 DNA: TGTGCCAGCAGTCTCACAGGGGCCGACGAGCAGTACTTC. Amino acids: CASSLTGADEQYF.

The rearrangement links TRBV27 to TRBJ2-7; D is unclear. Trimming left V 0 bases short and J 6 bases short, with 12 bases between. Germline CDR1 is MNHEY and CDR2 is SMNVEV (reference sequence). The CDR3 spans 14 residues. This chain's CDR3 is CASSLSRTASEQYF. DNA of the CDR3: TGTGCCAGCAGTTTATCCCGAACCGCTAGCGAGCAGTACTTC.

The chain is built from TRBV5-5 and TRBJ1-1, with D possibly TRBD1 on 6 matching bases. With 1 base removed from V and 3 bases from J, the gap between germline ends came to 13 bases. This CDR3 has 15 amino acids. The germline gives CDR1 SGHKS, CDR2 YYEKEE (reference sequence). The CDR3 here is CASSLTGFEDTEAFF. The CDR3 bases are TGTGCCAGCAGCTTGACAGGGTTTGAGGACACTGAAGCTTTCTTT.

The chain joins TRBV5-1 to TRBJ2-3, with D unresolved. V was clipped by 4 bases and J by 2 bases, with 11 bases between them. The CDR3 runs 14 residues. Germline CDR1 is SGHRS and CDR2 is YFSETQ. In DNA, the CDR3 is TGCGCCAGCAGCGTTGACAAGTACACAGATACGCAGTATTTT. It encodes CASSVDKYTDTQYF. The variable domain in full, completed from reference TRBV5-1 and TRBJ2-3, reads KAGVTQTPRYLIKTRGQQVTLSCSPISGHRSVSWYQQTPGQGLQFLFEYFSETQRNKGNFPGRFSGRQFSNSRSEMNVSTLELGDSALYLCASSVDKYTDTQYFGPGTRLTVL.

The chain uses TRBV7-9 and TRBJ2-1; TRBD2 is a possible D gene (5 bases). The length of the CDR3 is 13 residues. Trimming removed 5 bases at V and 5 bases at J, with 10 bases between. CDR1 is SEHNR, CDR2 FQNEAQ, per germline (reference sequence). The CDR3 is CASSDYRHNEQFF. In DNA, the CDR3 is TGTGCCAGCAGCGACTACAGACACAATGAGCAGTTCTTC.

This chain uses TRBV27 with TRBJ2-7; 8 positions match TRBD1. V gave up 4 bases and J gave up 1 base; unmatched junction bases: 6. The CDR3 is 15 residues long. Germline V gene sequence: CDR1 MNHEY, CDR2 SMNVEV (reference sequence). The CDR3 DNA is TGTGCCAGCAGTTCATTGACAGGGGAGTCCTACGAGCAGTACTTC. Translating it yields CASSSLTGESYEQYF.

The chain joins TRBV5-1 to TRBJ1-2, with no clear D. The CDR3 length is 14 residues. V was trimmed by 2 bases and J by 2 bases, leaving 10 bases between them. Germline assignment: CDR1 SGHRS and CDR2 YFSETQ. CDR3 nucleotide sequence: TGCGCCAGCAGCTTTAGGACGGGAAACTATGGCTACACCTTC. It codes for CASSFRTGNYGYTF.

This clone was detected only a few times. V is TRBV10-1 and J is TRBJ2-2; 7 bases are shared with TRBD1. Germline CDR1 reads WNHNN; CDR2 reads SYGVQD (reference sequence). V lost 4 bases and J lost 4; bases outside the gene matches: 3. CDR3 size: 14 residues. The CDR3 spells CASSAAGGTGELFF. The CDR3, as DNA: TGCGCCAGCAGTGCCGCAGGGGGCACCGGGGAGCTGTTTTTT.

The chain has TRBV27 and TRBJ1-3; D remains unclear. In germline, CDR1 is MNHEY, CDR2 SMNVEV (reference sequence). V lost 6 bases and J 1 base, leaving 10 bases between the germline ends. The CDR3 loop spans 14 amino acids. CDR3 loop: CASSLRGSGNTIYF. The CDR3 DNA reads TGTGCCAGCAGCCTCCGGGGTTCTGGAAACACCATATATTTT.

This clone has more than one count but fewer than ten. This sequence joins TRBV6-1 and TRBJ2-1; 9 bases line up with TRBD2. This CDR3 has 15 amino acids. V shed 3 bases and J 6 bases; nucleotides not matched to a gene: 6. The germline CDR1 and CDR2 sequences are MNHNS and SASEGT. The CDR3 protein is CASSDWAGGPNEQFF. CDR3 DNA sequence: TGTGCCAGCAGTGACTGGGCGGGGGGGCCCAATGAGCAGTTCTTC.

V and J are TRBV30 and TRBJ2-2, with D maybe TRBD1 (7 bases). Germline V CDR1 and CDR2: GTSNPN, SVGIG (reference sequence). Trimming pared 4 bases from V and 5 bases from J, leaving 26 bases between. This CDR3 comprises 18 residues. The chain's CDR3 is CAWNGGGGSVWKTGELFF. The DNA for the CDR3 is TGTGCCTGGAATGGAGGGGGCGGATCGGTTTGGAAGACCGGGGAGCTGTTTTTT.

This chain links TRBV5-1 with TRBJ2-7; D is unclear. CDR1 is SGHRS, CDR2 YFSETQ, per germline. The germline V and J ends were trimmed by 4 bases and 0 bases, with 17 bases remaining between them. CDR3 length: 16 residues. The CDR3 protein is CASSPDLSWSSYEQYF. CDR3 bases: TGCGCCAGCAGCCCCGATCTGTCATGGAGCTCCTACGAGCAGTACTTC.

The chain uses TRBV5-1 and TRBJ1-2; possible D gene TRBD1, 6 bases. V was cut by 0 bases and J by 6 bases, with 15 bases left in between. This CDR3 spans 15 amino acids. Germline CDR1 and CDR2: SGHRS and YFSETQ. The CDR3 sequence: CASSLDRQGMDGYTF. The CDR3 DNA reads TGCGCCAGCAGCTTGGACAGGCAGGGGATGGATGGCTACACCTTC.

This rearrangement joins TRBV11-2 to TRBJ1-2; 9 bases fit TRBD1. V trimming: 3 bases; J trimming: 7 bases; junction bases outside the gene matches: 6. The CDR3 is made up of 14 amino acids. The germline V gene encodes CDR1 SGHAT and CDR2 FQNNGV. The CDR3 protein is CASSFRTGEGGYTF. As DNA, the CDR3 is TGTGCCAGCAGCTTTAGGACAGGGGAAGGTGGCTACACCTTC.

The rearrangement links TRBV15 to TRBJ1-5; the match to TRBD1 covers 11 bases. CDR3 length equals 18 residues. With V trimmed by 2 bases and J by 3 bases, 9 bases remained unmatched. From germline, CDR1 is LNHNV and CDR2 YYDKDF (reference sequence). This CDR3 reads CATSRKWTGGIFNQPQHF. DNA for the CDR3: TGTGCCACCAGCAGAAAGTGGACAGGGGGCATCTTCAATCAGCCCCAGCATTTT.

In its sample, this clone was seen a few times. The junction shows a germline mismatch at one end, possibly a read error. The CDR3 bases are TGTGCCAGCAGTTTATCTCCGGGACAGGGGGCTAGTGGCTACCCCTTC. Translated: CASSLSPGQGASGYPF. The V and J genes are TRBV28 and TRBJ1-2; 12 bases line up with TRBD1. CDR3 length: 16 residues. Germline CDR1 and CDR2: MDHEN and SYDVKM.

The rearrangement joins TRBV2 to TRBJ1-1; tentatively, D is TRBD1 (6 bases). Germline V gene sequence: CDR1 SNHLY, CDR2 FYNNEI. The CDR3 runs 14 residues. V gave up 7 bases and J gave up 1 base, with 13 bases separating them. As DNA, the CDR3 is TGTGCCAGCAACTTACAGGGTTGGAACACTGAAGCTTTCTTT. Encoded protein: CASNLQGWNTEAFF.

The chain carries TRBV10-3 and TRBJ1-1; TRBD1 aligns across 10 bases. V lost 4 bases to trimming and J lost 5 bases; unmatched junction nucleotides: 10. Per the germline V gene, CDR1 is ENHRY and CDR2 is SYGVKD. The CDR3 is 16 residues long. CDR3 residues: CAISGLSDRGRTEAFF. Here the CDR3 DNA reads TGTGCCATCAGTGGATTATCGGACAGGGGGAGAACTGAAGCTTTCTTT.

CDR3 protein: CASRYGDREGQQYF. CDR3 coding DNA: TGTGCCAGCAGGTACGGGGACAGGGAAGGTCAGCAGTACTTC. The rearrangement joins TRBV5-6 to TRBJ2-7, with 9 positions matching TRBD1. V lost 5 bases and J lost 8; bases outside the gene matches: 11. Germline V gene data show CDR1 as SGHDT and CDR2 as YYEEEE. The CDR3 sequence is 14 residues long.

For the CDR3, the DNA is TGTGCCAGCAGACCCGACAGTAACGAGCAGTACTTC. It translates to CASRPDSNEQYF. This chain connects TRBV6-6 to TRBJ2-7; tentative D call: TRBD1 (5 bases). The CDR3 contains 12 residues. The V and J ends lost 6 bases and 5 bases respectively, with 11 bases between them. Germline CDR1 MNHNY, CDR2 SVGAGI (reference sequence).

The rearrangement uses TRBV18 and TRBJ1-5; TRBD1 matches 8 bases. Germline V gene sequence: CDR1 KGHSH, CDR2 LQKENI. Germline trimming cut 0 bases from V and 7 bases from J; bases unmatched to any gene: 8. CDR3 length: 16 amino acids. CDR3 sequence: CASSPPGTGYFQPQHF. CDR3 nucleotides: TGTGCCAGCTCACCACCAGGGACAGGATATTTCCAGCCCCAGCATTTT.

CDR3 residues: CASSPWSHGEKLFF. The CDR3 DNA reads as TGTGCCAGCAGCCCTTGGTCACACGGGGAAAAACTGTTTTTT. The V gene is TRBV4-2, the J gene TRBJ1-4, with unresolved D. The CDR3 covers 14 residues. Trimming stripped 4 bases from V and 8 bases from J, with 14 bases between. The germline V gene has CDR1 LGHNA and CDR2 YNFKEQ.

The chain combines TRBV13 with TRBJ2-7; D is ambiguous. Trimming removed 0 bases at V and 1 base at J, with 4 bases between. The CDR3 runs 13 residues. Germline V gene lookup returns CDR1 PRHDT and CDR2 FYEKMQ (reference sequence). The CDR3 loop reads CASSLGYSYEQYF. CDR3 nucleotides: TGTGCCAGCAGCTTAGGTTATTCCTACGAGCAGTACTTC.

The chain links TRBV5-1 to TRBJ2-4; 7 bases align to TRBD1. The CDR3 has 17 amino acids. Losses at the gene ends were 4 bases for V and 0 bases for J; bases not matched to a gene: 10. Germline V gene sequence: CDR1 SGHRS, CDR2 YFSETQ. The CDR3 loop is CASSTGVSTLAKNIQYF. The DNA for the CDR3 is TGCGCCAGCAGCACAGGGGTCTCGACTCTAGCCAAAAACATTCAGTACTTC.

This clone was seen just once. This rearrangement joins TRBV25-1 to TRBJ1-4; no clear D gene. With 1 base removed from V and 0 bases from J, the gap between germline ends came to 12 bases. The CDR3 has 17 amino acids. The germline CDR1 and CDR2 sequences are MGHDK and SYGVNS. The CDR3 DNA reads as TGTGCCAGCAGTGAATTTAGGTCGGGAGCAACTAATGAAAAACTGTTTTTT. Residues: CASSEFRSGATNEKLFF.